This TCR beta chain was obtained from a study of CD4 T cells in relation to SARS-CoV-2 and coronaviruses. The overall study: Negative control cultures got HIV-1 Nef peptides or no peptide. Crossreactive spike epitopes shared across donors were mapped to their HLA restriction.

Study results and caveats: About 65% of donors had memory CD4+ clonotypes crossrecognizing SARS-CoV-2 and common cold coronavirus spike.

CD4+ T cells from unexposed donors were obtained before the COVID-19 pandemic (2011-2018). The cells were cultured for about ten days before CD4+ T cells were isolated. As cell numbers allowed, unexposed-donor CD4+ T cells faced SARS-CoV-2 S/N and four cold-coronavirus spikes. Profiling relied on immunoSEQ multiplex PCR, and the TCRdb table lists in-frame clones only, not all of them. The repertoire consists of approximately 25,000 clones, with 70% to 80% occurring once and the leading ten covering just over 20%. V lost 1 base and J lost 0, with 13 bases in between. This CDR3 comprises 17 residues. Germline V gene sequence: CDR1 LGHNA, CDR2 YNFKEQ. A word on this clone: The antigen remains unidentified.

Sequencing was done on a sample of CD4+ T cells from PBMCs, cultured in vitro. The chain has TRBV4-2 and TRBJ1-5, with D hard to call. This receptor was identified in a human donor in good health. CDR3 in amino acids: CASSQGGIRYSNQPQHF. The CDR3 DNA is TGTGCCAGCAGCCAAGGGGGTATCCGTTATAGCAATCAGCCCCAGCATTTT.